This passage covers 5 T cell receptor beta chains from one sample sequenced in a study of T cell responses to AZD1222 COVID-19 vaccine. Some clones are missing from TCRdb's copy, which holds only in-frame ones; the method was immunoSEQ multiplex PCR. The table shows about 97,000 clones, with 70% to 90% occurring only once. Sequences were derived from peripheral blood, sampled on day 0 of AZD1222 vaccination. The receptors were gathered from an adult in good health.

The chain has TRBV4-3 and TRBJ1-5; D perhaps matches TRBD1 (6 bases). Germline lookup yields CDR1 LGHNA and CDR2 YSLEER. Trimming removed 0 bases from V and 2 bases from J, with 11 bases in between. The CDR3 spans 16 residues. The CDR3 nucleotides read TGCGCCAGCAGCCAAGATATAGGGGGGCGCAATCAGCCCCAGCATTTT. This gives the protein CASSQDIGGRNQPQHF.

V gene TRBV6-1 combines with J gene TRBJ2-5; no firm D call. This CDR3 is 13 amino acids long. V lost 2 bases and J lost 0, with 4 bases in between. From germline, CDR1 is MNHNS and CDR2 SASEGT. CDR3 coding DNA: TGTGCCAGCAGTGAAACGTACCAAGAGACCCAGTACTTC. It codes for CASSETYQETQYF.

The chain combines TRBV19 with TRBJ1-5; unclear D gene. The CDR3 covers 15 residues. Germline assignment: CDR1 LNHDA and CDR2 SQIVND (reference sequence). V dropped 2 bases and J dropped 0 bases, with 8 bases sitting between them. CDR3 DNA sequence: TGTGCCAGTAGTATAACCCATCCTAGCAATCAGCCCCAGCATTTT. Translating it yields CASSITHPSNQPQHF.

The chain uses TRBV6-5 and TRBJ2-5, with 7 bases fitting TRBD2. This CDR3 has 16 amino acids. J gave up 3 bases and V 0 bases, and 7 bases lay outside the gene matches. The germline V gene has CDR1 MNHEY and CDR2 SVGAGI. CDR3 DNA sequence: TGTGCCAGCAGTTACTCGATGGCCAGCGGGGAAGAGACCCAGTACTTC. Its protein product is CASSYSMASGEETQYF.

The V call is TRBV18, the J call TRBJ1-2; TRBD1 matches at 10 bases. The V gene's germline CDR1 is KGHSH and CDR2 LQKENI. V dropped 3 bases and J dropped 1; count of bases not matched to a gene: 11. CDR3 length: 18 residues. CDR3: CASSPQSRDRGGNYGYTF. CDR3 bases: TGTGCCAGCTCACCCCAGTCCCGGGACAGGGGAGGTAACTATGGCTACACCTTC.